These T cell receptor beta chains were read from a single sample in a study of cytomegalovirus exposure and HLA in healthy donors. Sequencing was performed with immunoSEQ multiplex PCR; in TCRdb, only in-frame clones are kept and a portion is missing. The data contain around 170,000 clones, over 70% of them singletons. The specimen sequenced was PBMCs. The origin of the receptors is a woman in her forties or fifties in good health and CMV-seronegative. CDR3s include the opening cysteine and the closing phenylalanine or tryptophan. Fields, in order: V gene, J gene, D gene, CDR3 protein. D genes are given only for firm matches.

>TRBV4-3|TRBJ2-3|NA
CASSQKIGKGDTDTQYF
>TRBV27|TRBJ1-1|NA
CASSLRLGGTEAFF
>TRBV7-7|TRBJ2-5|TRBD1
CASSLAPWTGEETQYF
>TRBV5-1|TRBJ2-2|TRBD2
CASSPEPGTSATGELFF
>TRBV25-1|NA|NA
CASTPENSYEQYF
>TRBV5-4|TRBJ1-2|NA
CASRSQGWDGYTF
>TRBV30|TRBJ2-7|TRBD1
CAWRAGQGIREQYF
>TRBV5-1|TRBJ2-1|TRBD1
CASSPGTGAYNEQFF
>TRBV27|TRBJ1-5|TRBD1
CASGQGLYQPQHF
>TRBV9|TRBJ1-3|NA
CASSVVWGGPGNTIYF
>TRBV11-2|TRBJ2-7|TRBD2
CASSLGLSGSYEQYF
>TRBV7-8|TRBJ1-2|TRBD1
CASSSGQGDNYGYTF
>TRBV9|TRBJ2-3|NA
CASSVSLAFTDTQYF
>TRBV5-1|TRBJ2-2|TRBD1
CASSSGTGRTGELFF
>TRBV9|TRBJ2-7|NA
CASGPGTLSYEQYF
>TRBV5-1|TRBJ2-3|NA
CASSFPGTDTQYF
>TRBV10-3|TRBJ1-2|NA
CATGQTGRAHNYGYTF
>TRBV2|TRBJ2-7|NA
CASSSRTNRVSKQYF
>TRBV19|TRBJ2-1|TRBD2
CASGREGYNEQFF
>TRBV6-1|TRBJ1-1|TRBD1
CASRSSGQGFSEAFF
>TRBV7-8|TRBJ1-4|NA
CASSFGRGVTTNEKLFF
>TRBV7-9|TRBJ2-3|TRBD1
CASSFGTGAGNTDTQYF